This T cell receptor beta chain was captured by sequencing in a study of T cell repertoires in aging, cancer and after chemotherapy. Whole-study findings and limits: Loss of evenness, beyond lost richness, contributed to age-related TCR diversity decline in cancer patients.

A mixed TRB-A/B primer pool amplified rearranged TRB by multiplex touch-down PCR. One entry per CDR3 protein results from TCRdb running MiXCR on the multiplex PCR reads. The table has roughly 6,300 distinct CDR3 sequences, over 30% seen once. This CDR3 spans 16 amino acids. Germline CDR1 reads LNHDA; CDR2 reads SQIVND (reference sequence). V gave up 6 bases and J gave up 3 bases; unmatched junction bases: 11. Peripheral blood genomic DNA, not sorted cells or RNA, was the template. Regarding this clonotype: Its antigen is currently unknown.

The receptor's source is a human donor in good health. Sequenced input: blood. This chain links TRBV19 with TRBJ1-5, with TRBD1 matching 7 bases. The CDR3 loop reads CASRPVGRGVNQPQHF. CDR3 nucleotides: TGTGCCAGTAGACCGGTGGGCAGGGGGGTCAATCAGCCCCAGCATTTT.